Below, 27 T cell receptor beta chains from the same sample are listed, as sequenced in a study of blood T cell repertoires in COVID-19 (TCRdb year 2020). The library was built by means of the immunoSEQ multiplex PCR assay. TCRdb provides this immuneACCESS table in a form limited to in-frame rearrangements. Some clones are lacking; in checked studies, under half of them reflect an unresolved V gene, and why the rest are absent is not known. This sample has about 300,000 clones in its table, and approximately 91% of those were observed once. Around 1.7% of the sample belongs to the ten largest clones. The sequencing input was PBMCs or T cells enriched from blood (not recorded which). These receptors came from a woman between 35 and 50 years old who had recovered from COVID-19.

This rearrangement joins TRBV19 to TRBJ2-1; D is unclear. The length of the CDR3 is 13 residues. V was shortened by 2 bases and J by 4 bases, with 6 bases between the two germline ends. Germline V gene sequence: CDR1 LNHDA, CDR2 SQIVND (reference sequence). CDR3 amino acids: CASSISEYNEQFF. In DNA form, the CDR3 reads TGTGCCAGTAGTATATCGGAGTACAATGAGCAGTTCTTC. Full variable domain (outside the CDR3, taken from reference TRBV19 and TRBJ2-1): DGGITQSPKYLFRKEGQNVTLSCEQNLNHDAMYWYRQDPGQGLRLIYYSQIVNDFQKGDIAEGYSVSREKKESFPLTVTSAQKNPTAFYLCASSISEYNEQFFGPGTRLTVL.

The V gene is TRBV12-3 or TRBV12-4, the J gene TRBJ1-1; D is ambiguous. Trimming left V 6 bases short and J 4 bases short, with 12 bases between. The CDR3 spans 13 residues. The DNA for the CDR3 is TGTGCCAGCAGCCCCTCGCACTTCACTGAAGCTTTCTTT. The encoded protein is CASSPSHFTEAFF.

In DNA form, the CDR3 reads TGTGCCAGCAGCAAAGGACAGGGACATCCTGAGGGCACTGAAGCTTTCTTT. Its protein product is CASSKGQGHPEGTEAFF. The rearrangement joins TRBV7-9 to TRBJ1-1, with 8 nucleotides matching TRBD1. The V gene end was trimmed by 5 bases and the J gene end by 4 bases; junction bases not matched to a gene: 15. CDR1 and CDR2 (germline): SEHNR, FQNEAQ (reference sequence). CDR3 length: 17 amino acids.

The CDR3 region has the DNA TGTGCCAGCAGCTTGTGGTTCGGATACAGGGCGGGCAATCAGCCCCAGCATTTT. Translation: CASSLWFGYRAGNQPQHF. This sequence joins TRBV5-6 and TRBJ1-5; D perhaps matches TRBD1 (6 bases). The CDR3 is made up of 18 amino acids. V was clipped by 1 base and J by 2 bases, with 19 bases between them. The germline CDR1 and CDR2 sequences are SGHDT and YYEEEE.

CDR3 region: CASSYDQTVTGELFF. The CDR3 DNA reads as TGCGCCAGCAGCTACGACCAGACAGTCACCGGGGAGCTGTTTTTT. The rearrangement joins TRBV5-1 to TRBJ2-2, with a possible D match to TRBD1 (5 bases). CDR1 is SGHRS, CDR2 YFSETQ, per germline. V was clipped by 3 bases and J by 4 bases, with 13 bases between them. The CDR3 has 15 amino acids.

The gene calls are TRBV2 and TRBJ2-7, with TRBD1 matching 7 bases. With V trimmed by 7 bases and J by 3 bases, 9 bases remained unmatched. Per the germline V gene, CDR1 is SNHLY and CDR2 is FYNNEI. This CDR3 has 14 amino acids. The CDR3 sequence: CASKGGALGYEQYF. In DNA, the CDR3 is TGTGCCAGCAAAGGGGGCGCGTTAGGCTACGAGCAGTACTTC.

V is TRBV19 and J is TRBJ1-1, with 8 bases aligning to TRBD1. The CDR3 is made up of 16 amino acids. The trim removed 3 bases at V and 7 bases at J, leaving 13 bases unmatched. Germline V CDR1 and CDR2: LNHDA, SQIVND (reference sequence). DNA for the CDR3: TGTGCCAGTAGTATTGGTCAGGGGGCTGGGGTCGGTGAAGCTTTCTTT. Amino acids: CASSIGQGAGVGEAFF.

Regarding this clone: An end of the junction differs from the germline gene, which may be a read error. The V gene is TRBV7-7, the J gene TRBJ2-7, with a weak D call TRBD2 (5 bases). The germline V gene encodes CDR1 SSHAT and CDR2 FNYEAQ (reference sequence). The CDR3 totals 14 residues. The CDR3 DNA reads TGTGCTAGCAGCTCTACGGAGGTCTCCTACGAGCAGTACTTC. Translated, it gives CASSSTEVSYEQYF.

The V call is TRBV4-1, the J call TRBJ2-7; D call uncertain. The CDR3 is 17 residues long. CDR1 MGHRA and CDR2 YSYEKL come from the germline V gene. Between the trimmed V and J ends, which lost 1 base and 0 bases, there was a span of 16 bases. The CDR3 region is CASSQGAWLPSSYEQYF. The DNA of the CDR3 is TGCGCCAGCAGCCAAGGGGCCTGGCTGCCGAGCTCCTACGAGCAGTACTTC.

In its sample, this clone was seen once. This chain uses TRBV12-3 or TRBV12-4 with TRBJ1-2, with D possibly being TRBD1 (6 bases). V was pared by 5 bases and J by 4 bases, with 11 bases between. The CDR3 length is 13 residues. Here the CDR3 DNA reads TGTGCCAGCAGTAGACAGGCGTCCTATGGCTACACCTTC. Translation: CASSRQASYGYTF.

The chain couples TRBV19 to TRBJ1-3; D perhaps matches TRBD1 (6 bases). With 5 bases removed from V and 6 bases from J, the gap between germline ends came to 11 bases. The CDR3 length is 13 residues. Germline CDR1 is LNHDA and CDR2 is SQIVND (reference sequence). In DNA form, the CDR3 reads TGTGCCAGTAGTGTGGGGGCTGAAAACACCATATATTTT. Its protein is CASSVGAENTIYF.

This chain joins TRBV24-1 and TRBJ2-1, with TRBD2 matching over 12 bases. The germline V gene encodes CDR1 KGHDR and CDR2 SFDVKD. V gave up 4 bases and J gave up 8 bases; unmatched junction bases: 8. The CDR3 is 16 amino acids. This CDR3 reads CATSDPGLAGRDEQFF. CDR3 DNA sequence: TGTGCCACCAGTGACCCCGGACTAGCGGGAAGGGATGAGCAGTTCTTC.

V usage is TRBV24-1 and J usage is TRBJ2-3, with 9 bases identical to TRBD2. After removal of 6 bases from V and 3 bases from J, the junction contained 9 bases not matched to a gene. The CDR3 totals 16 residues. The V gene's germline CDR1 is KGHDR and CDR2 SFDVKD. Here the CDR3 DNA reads TGTGCCACCAGTAACCCAGCGGGAGGTCGGACAGATACGCAGTATTTT. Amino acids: CATSNPAGGRTDTQYF.

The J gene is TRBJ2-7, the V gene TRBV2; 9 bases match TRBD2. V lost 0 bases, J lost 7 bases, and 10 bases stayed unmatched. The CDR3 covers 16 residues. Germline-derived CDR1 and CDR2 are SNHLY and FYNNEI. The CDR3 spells CASSEALLAGAQEQYF. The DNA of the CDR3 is TGTGCCAGCAGTGAAGCATTATTAGCGGGAGCTCAGGAGCAGTACTTC.

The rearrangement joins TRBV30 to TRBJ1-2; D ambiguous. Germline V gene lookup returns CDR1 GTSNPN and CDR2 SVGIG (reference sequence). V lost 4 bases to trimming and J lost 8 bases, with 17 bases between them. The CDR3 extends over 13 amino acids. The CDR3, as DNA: TGTGCCTGGAACAAAATCATCACAAACGGCTACACCTTC. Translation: CAWNKIITNGYTF.

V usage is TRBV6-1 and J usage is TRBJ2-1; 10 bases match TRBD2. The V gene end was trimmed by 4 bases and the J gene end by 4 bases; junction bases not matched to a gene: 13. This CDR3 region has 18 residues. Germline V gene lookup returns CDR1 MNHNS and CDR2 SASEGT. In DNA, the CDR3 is TGTGCCAGCAGTGCCCAGCGAGGGGCTAGCGGGAGATACAATGAGCAGTTCTTC. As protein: CASSAQRGASGRYNEQFF.

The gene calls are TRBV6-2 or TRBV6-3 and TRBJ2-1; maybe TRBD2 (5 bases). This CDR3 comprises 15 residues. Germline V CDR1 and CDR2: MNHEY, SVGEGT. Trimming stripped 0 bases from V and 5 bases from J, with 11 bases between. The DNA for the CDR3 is TGTGCCAGCAGTTACTCTAGGGCGAGGGACAATGAGCAGTTCTTC. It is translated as CASSYSRARDNEQFF.

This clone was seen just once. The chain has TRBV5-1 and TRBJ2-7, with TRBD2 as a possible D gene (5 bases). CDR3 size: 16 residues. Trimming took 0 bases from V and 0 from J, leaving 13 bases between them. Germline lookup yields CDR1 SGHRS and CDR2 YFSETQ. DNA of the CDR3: TGCGCCAGCAGCTTGGCTAGGACTGGAAGCTCCTACGAGCAGTACTTC. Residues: CASSLARTGSSYEQYF.

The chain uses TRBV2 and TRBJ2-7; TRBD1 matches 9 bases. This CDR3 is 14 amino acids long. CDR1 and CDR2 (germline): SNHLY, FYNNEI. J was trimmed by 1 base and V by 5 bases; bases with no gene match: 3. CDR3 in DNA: TGTGCCAGCAGTAGGGACAGGGCTTCCTACGAGCAGTACTTC. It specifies CASSRDRASYEQYF.

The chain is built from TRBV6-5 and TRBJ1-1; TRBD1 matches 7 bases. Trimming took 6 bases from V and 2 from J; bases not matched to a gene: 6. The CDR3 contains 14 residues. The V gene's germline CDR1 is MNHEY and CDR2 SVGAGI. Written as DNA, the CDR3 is TGTGCCAGCAGGGGGGACAGACCCAACACTGAAGCTTTCTTT. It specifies CASRGDRPNTEAFF.

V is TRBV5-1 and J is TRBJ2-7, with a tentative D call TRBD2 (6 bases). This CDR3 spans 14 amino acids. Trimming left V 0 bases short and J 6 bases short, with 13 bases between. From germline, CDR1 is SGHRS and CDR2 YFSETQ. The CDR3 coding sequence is TGCGCCAGCAGCTTGGGCCCCGGGAGCCGCGAGCAGTACTTC. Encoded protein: CASSLGPGSREQYF.

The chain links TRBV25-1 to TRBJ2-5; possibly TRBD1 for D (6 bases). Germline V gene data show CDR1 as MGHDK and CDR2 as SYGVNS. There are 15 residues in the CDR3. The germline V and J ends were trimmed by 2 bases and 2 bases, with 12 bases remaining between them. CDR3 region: CASSETEQGQETQYF. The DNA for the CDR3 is TGTGCCAGCAGTGAAACCGAGCAGGGGCAAGAGACCCAGTACTTC. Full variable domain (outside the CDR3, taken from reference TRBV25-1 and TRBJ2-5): EADIYQTPRYLVIGTGKKITLECSQTMGHDKMYWYQQDPGMELHLIHYSYGVNSTEKGDLSSESTVSRIRTEHFPLTLESARPSHTSQYLCASSETEQGQETQYFGPGTRLLVL.

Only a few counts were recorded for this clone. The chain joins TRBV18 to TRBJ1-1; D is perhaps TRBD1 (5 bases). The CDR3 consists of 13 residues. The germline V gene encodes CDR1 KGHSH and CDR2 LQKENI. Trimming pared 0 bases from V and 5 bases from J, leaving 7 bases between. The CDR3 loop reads CASSPPGTTEAFF. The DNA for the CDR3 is TGTGCCAGCTCACCACCGGGGACTACTGAAGCTTTCTTT.

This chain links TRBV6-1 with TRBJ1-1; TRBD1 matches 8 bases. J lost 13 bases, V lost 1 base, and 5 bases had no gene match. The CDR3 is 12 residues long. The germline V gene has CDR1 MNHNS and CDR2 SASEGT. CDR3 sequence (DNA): TGTGCCAGCAGTGAAGGTGGCAGGGGGCGTTTCTTT. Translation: CASSEGGRGRFF.

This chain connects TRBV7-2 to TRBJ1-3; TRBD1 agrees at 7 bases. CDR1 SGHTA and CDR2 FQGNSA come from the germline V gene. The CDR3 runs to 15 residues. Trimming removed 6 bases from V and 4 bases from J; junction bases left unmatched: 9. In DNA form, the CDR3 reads TGTGCCAGCAGGGGGACAGCACTCCCGGGAAACACCATATATTTT. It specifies CASRGTALPGNTIYF.

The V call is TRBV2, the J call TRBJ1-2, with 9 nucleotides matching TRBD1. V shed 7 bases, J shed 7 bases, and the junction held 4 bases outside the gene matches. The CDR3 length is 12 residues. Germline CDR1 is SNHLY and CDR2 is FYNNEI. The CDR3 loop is CASKDRGIGYTF. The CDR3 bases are TGTGCCAGCAAGGACAGGGGAATTGGCTACACCTTC. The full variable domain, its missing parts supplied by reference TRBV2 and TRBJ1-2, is EPEVTQTPSHQVTQMGQEVILRCVPISNHLYFYWYRQILGQKVEFLVSFYNNEISEKSEIFDDQFSVERPDGSNFTLKIRSTKLEDSAMYFCASKDRGIGYTFGSGTRLTVV.

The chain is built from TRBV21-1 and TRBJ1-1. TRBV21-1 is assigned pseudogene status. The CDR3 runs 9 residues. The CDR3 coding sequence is TGTGCCAGCAGCAACGAGGCTTTCTTT. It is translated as CASSNEAFF.